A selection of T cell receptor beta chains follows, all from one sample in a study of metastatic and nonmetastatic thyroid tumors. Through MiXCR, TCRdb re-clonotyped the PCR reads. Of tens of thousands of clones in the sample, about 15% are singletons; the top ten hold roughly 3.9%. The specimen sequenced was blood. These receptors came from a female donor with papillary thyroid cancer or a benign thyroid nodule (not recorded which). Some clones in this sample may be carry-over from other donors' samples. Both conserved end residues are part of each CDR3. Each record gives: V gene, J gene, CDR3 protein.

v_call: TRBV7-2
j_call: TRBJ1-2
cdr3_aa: CASSLTYGYTF

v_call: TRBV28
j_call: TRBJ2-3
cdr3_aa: CASSLLAGGGTDTQYF

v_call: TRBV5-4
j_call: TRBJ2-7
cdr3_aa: CASSAGTVRGSYEQYF

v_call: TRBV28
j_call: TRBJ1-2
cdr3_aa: CASSSARYGYAF

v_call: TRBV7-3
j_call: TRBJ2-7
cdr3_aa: CASSSGQGATTEQYF

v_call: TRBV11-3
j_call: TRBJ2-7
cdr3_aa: CASSLGLAGVYEQYF

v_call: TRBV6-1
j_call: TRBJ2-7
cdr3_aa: CATPFSVTSPAYEQYF

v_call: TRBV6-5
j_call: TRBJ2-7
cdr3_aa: CASSYRPGLTGAYEQYF

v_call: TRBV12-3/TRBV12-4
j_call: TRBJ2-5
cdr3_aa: CASIPAVKETQYF

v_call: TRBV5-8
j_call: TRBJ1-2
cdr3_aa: CASSLRYGYTF

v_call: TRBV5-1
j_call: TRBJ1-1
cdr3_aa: CASTSRLTGGEAFF

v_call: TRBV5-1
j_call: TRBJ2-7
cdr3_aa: CASSLAPPASEQYF

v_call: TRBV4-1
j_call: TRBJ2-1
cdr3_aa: CASSQGELSGGEQFF

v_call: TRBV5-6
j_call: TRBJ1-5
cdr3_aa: CASSLQGLPNQPQHF

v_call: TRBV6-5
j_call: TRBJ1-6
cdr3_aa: CASSYGVFSPLHF

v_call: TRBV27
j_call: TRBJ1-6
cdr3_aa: CASSPGTSNSPLHF

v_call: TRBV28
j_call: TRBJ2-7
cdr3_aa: CASSSYREDYEQYF

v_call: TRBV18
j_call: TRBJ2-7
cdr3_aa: CASSPGGLPSYEQYF

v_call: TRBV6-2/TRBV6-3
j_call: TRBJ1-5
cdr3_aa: CASGSFYSNRPQHF

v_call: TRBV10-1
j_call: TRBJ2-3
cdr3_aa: CASSDPTGTSTDTQYF

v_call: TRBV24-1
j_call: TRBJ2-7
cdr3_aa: CATSDFEVTYDQYF

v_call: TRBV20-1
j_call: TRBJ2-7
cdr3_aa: CSARVRTVPYEQYF

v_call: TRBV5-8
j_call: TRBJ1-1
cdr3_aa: CASSKEGGLNTEAFF

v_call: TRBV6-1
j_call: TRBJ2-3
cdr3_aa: CASSPRAGGTYTHYF

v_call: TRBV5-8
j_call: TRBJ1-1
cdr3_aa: CASSLGQTEAFF

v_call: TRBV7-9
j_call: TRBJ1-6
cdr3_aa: CASNPGLSNSPLHF

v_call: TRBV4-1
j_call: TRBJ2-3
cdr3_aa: CASSQDEMGVGTDTQYF